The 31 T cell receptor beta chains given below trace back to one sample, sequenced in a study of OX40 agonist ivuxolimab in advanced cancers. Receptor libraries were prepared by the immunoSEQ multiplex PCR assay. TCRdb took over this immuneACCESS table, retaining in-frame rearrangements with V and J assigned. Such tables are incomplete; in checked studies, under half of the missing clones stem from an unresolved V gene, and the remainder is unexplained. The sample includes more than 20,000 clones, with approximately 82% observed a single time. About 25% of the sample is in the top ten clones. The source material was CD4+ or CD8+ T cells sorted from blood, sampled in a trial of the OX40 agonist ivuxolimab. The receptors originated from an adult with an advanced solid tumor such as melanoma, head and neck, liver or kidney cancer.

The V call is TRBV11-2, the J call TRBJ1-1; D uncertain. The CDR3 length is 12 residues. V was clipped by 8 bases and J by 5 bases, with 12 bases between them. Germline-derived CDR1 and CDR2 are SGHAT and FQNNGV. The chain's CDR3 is CASPREGTEAFF. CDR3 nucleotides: TGTGCCAGCCCTAGAGAAGGGACTGAAGCTTTCTTT.

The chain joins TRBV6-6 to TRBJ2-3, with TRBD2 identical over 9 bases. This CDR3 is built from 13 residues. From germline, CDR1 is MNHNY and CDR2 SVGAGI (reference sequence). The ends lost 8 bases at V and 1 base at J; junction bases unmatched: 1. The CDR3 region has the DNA TGTGCCAGCCTAGCGGGACGCACAGATACGCAGTATTTT. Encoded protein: CASLAGRTDTQYF.

This chain's CDR3 is CASSLTGTGVEQYF. Here the CDR3 DNA reads TGTGCCAGCAGTTTAACCGGGACAGGGGTCGAGCAGTACTTC. V is TRBV28 and J is TRBJ2-7, with TRBD1 matching 10 bases. This CDR3 comprises 14 residues. Trimming removed 2 bases from V and 6 bases from J; junction bases left unmatched: 4. CDR1 and CDR2 (germline): MDHEN, SYDVKM.

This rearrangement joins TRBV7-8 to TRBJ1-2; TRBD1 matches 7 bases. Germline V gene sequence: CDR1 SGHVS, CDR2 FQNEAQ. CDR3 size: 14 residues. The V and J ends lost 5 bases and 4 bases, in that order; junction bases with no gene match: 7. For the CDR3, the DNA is TGTGCCAGCAGCGCGGACAGGCTCGGCTATGGCTACACCTTC. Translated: CASSADRLGYGYTF.

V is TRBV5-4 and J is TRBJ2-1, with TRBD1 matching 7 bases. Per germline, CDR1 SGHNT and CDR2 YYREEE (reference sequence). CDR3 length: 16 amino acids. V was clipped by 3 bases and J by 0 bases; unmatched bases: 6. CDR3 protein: CASSSLQGYSYNEQFF. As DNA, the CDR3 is TGTGCCAGCAGCTCCCTACAGGGGTACTCCTACAATGAGCAGTTCTTC.

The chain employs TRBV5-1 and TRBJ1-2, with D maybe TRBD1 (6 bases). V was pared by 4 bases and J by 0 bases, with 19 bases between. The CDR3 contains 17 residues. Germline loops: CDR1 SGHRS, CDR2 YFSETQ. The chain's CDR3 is CASSEQGSLISNYGYTF. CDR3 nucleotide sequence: TGCGCCAGCAGCGAACAGGGCTCACTCATCTCTAACTATGGCTACACCTTC.

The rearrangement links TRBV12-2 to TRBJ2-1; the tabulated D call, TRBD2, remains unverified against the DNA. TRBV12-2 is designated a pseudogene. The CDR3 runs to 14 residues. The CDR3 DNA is TGTGCAAGTCGCTTAGGCTCGGCCTACAATGAGCAGTTCTTC. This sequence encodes CASRLGSAYNEQFF.

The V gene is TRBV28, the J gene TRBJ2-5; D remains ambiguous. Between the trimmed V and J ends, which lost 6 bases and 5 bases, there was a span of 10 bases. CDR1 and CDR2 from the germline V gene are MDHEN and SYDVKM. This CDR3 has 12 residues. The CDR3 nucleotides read TGTGCCAGCAGCCCCCTAGAGGAGACCCAGTACTTC. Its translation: CASSPLEETQYF.

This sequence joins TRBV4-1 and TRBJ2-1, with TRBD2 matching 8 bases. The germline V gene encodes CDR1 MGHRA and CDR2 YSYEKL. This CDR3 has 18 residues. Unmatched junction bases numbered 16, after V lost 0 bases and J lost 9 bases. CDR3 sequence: CASSQDPTGGPYFGEQFF. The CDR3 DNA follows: TGCGCCAGCAGCCAAGACCCCACGGGAGGGCCTTATTTTGGTGAGCAGTTCTTC.

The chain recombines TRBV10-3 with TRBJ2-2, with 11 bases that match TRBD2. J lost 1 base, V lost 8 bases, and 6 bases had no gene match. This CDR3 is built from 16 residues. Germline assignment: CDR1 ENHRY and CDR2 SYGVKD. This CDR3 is CAIPLGTSGNTGELFF. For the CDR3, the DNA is TGTGCCATCCCCCTTGGGACTAGCGGGAACACCGGGGAGCTGTTTTTT.

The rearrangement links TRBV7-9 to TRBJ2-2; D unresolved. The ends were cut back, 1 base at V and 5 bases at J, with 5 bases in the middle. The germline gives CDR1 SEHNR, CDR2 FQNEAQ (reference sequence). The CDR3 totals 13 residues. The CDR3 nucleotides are TGTGCCAGCAGCTTAGGTGGGACCGGGGAGCTGTTTTTT. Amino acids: CASSLGGTGELFF.

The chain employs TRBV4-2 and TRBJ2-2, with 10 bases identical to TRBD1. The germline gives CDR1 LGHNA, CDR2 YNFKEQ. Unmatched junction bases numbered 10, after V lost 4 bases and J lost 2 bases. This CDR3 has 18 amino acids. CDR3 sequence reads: CASSPISGQGINTGELFF. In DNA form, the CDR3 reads TGTGCCAGCAGCCCAATCTCGGGACAGGGGATCAACACCGGGGAGCTGTTTTTT.

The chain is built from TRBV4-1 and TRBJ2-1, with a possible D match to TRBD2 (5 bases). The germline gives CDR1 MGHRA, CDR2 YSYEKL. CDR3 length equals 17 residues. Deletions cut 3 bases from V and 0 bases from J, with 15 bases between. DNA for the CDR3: TGCGCCAGCAGCCATCCCGAGGGCCAGGCCTCCTACAATGAGCAGTTCTTC. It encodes CASSHPEGQASYNEQFF.

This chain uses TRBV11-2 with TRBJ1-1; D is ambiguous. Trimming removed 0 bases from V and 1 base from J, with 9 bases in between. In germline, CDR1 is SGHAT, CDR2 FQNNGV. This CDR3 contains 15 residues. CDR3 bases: TGTGCCAGCAGCTTAGATCTTGTTGGGAACACTGAAGCTTTCTTT. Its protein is CASSLDLVGNTEAFF.

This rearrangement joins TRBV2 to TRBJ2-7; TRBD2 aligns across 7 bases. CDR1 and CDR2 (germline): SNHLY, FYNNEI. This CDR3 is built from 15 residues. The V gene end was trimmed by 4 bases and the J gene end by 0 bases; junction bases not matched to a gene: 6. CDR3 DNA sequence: TGTGCCAGCAGTGGCGCTGGCGGGAGCTCCTACGAGCAGTACTTC. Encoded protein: CASSGAGGSSYEQYF.

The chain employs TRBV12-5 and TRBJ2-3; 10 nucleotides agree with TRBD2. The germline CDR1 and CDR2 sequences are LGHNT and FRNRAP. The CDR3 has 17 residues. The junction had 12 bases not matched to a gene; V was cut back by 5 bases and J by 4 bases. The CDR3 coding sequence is TGTGCTAGTGGTCCTGAGGCTAGCGGGAGATGGGCAGATACGCAGTATTTT. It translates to CASGPEASGRWADTQYF.

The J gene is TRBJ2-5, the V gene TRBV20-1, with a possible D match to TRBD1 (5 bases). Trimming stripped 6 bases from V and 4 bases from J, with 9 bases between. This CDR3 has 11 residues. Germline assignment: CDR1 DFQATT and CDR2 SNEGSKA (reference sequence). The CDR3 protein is CSAPGIETQYF. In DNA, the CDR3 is TGCAGTGCCCCAGGGATAGAGACCCAGTACTTC.

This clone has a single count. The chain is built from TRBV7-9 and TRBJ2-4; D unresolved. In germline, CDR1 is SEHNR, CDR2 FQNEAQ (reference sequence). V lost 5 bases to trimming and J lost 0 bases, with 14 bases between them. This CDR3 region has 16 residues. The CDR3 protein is CASSPWSELAKNIQYF. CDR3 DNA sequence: TGTGCCAGCAGCCCCTGGTCAGAGCTAGCCAAAAACATTCAGTACTTC.

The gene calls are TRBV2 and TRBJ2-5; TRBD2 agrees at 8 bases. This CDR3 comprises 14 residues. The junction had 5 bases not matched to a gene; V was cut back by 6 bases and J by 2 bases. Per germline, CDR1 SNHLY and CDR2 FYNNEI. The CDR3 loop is CASRVPGGQETQYF. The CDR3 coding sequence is TGTGCCAGCAGGGTCCCGGGGGGGCAAGAGACCCAGTACTTC.

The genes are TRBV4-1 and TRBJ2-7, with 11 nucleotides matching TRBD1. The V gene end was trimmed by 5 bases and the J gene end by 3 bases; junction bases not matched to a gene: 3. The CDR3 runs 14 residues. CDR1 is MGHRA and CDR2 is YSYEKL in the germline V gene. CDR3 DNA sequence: TGCGCCAGCAGCTTGGGACAGGGGGTCTACGAGCAGTACTTC. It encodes CASSLGQGVYEQYF.

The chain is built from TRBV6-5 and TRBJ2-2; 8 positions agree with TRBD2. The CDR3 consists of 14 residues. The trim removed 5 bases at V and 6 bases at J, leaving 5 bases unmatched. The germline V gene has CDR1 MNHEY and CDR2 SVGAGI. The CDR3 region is CASSAGGESGELFF. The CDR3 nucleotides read TGTGCCAGCAGTGCGGGGGGTGAGTCCGGGGAGCTGTTTTTT.

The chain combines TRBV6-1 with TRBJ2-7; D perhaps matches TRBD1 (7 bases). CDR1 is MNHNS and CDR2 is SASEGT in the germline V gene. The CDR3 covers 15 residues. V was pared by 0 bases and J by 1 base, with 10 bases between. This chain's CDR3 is CASSEAQGGSYEQYF. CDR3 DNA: TGTGCCAGCAGTGAAGCGCAGGGGGGTTCCTACGAGCAGTACTTC.

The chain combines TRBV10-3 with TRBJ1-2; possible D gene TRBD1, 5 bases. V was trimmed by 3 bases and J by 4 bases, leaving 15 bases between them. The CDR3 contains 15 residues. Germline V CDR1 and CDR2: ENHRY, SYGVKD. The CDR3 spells CAISDPVTELYGYTF. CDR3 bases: TGTGCCATCAGTGACCCCGTGACAGAACTCTATGGCTACACCTTC.

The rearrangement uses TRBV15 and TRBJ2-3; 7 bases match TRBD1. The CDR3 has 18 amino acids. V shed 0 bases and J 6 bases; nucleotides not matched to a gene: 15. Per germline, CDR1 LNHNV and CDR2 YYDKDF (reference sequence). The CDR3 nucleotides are TGTGCCACCAGCAGAGAGCCTCTGCAGGGGGTCTTCAGGGATACGCAGTATTTT. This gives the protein CATSREPLQGVFRDTQYF.

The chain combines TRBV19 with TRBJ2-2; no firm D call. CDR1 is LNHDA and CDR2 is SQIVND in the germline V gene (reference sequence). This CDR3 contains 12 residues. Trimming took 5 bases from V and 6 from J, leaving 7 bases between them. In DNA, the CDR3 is TGTGCCAGTAGTCAAGTCGCCGGGGAGCTGTTTTTT. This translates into CASSQVAGELFF. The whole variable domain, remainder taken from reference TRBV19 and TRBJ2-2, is DGGITQSPKYLFRKEGQNVTLSCEQNLNHDAMYWYRQDPGQGLRLIYYSQIVNDFQKGDIAEGYSVSREKKESFPLTVTSAQKNPTAFYLCASSQVAGELFFGEGSRLTVL.

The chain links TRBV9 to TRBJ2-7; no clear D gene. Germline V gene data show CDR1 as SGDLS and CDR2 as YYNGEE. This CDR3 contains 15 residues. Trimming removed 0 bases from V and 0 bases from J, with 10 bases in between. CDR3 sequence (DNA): TGTGCCAGCAGCGTAGAGGAGTGGCCCTCCTACGAGCAGTACTTC. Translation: CASSVEEWPSYEQYF.

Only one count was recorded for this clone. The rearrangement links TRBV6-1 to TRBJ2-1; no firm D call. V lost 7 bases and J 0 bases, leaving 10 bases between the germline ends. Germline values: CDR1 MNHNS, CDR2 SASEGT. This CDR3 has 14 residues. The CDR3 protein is CASNDGDSYNEQFF. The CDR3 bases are TGTGCCAGCAACGACGGTGACTCCTACAATGAGCAGTTCTTC.

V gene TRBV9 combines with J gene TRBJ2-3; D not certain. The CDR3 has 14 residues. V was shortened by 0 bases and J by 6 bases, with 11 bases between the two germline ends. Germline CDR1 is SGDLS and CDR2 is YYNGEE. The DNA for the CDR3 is TGTGCCAGCAGCGTAGTTTTAGGGTCGGATACGCAGTATTTT. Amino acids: CASSVVLGSDTQYF.

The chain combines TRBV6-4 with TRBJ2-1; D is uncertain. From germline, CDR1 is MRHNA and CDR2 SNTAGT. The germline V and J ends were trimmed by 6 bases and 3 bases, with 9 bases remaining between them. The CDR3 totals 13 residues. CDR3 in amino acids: CASSPDNYNEQFF. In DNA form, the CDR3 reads TGTGCCAGCAGCCCTGATAACTACAATGAGCAGTTCTTC.

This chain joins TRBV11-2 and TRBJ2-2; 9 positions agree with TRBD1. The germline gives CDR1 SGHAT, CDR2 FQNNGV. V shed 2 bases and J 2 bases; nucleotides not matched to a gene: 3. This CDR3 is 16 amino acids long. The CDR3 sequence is CASSLSTGGNTGELFF. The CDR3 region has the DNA TGTGCCAGCAGCTTATCGACAGGGGGAAACACCGGGGAGCTGTTTTTT. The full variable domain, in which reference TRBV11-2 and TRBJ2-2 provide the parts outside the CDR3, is EAGVAQSPRYKIIEKRQSVAFWCNPISGHATLYWYQQILGQGPKLLIQFQNNGVVDDSQLPKDRFSAERLKGVDSTLKIQPAKLEDSAVYLCASSLSTGGNTGELFFGEGSRLTVL.

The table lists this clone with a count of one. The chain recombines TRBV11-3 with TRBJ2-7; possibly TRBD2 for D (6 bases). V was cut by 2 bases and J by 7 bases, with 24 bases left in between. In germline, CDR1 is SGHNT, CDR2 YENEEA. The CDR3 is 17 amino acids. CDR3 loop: CASSLRLGTFRKREQYF. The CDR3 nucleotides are TGTGCCAGCAGCTTACGTCTCGGGACTTTCCGAAAGAGGGAGCAGTACTTC.